The next 30 T cell receptor beta chains were all read from a single sample in a study of CD8+ T cells in alopecia areata. Treatment meaning: oral pan-JAK inhibitor, 5-10 mg twice daily. Extracted RNA was reverse transcribed into cDNA, the sequencing template. Only in-frame clones appear in the TCRdb table, and some are missing; sequencing was by immunoSEQ multiplex PCR. The sample consists of roughly 190,000 clones, 50% to 60% of them appearing once. The material was CD4+ T cells sorted from blood, obtained at week 4, from a patient treated with tofacitinib. These receptors came from a human donor with alopecia areata.

The rearrangement links TRBV6-5 to TRBJ2-2; no clear D gene. This CDR3 contains 12 residues. The ends were cut back, 6 bases at V and 5 bases at J, with 7 bases in the middle. Germline CDR1 MNHEY, CDR2 SVGAGI. CDR3 sequence: CASRTGTGELFF. The CDR3 coding sequence is TGTGCCAGCAGGACTGGGACCGGGGAGCTGTTTTTT.

The J gene is TRBJ2-1, the V gene TRBV5-4, with a tentative D call TRBD2 (5 bases). Germline CDR1 reads SGHNT; CDR2 reads YYREEE (reference sequence). CDR3 length: 14 residues. V was pared by 4 bases and J by 7 bases, with 15 bases between. The CDR3 region is CASSVAGLTNEQFF. CDR3 nucleotide sequence: TGTGCCAGCAGCGTCGCGGGTTTGACGAATGAGCAGTTCTTC. Filled out from reference TRBV5-4 and TRBJ2-1, the complete variable domain reads ETGVTQSPTHLIKTRGQQVTLRCSSQSGHNTVSWYQQALGQGPQFIFQYYREEENGRGNFPPRFSGLQFPNYSSELNVNALELDDSALYLCASSVAGLTNEQFFGPGTRLTVL.

The J gene is TRBJ2-5, the V gene TRBV29-1; D perhaps matches TRBD2 (5 bases). The CDR3 is 12 residues long. The ends were cut back, 2 bases at V and 5 bases at J, with 9 bases in the middle. Germline-derived CDR1 and CDR2 are SQVTM and ANQGSEA. DNA of the CDR3: TGCAGCGTTGAACCCACGGGGGAGACCCAGTACTTC. Amino acids: CSVEPTGETQYF.

This chain joins TRBV28 and TRBJ2-3; D possibly corresponds to TRBD1 (6 bases). From germline, CDR1 is MDHEN and CDR2 SYDVKM. CDR3 length equals 16 residues. Trimming removed 6 bases from V and 0 bases from J, with 16 bases in between. Here the CDR3 reads CASSSGTLTSTDTQYF. CDR3 nucleotide sequence: TGTGCCAGCAGCTCCGGGACATTGACTAGCACAGATACGCAGTATTTT.

This clone was observed a handful of times. This chain joins TRBV29-1 and TRBJ2-5, with D perhaps being TRBD1 or TRBD2 (5 bases each). This CDR3 contains 13 residues. CDR1 SQVTM and CDR2 ANQGSEA come from the germline V gene. The ends were cut back, 7 bases at V and 5 bases at J, with 17 bases in the middle. The CDR3 region is CSAEKGTGETQYF. CDR3 in DNA: TGCAGCGCCGAGAAGGGGACGGGTGAGACCCAGTACTTC.

Worth noting for this clone: Other nucleotide sequences from this sample produce the same CDR3. CDR3 loop: CASSQDRRSYEQYF. Written as DNA, the CDR3 is TGTGCCAGCAGCCAGGACAGGCGCTCCTACGAGCAGTACTTC. J is TRBJ2-7 and V is TRBV4-2; 7 nucleotides match TRBD1. Looked up from germline, CDR1 is LGHNA and CDR2 is YNFKEQ. V lost 3 bases and J lost 0; bases outside the gene matches: 2. This CDR3 is 14 amino acids long.

The chain employs TRBV4-1 and TRBJ2-1, with TRBD2 as a possible D gene (5 bases). Germline V CDR1 and CDR2: MGHRA, YSYEKL. This CDR3 comprises 14 residues. Trimming took off 1 base at V and 6 bases at J, with 10 bases between the two ends. The CDR3 region has the DNA TGCGCCAGCAGCCAAGTGGGAGATATCAATGAGCAGTTCTTC. Its protein product is CASSQVGDINEQFF.

The chain joins TRBV30 to TRBJ2-7; D remains unclear. V gave up 4 bases and J gave up 2 bases, with 12 bases separating them. The germline gives CDR1 GTSNPN, CDR2 SVGIG (reference sequence). The CDR3 covers 13 residues. CDR3 loop: CAWTGQITYEQYF. Here the CDR3 DNA reads TGTGCCTGGACGGGCCAGATAACCTACGAGCAGTACTTC.

The chain uses TRBV2 and TRBJ2-2, with TRBD2 identical over 10 bases. CDR1 and CDR2 from the germline V gene are SNHLY and FYNNEI. The CDR3 has 16 amino acids. V lost 6 bases and J lost 4; bases outside the gene matches: 8. The CDR3 spells CASRLAGRHTTGELFF. DNA for the CDR3: TGTGCCAGCAGACTAGCGGGACGCCATACCACCGGGGAGCTGTTTTTT.

This clone was found a few times. The J gene is TRBJ2-2, the V gene TRBV29-1, with D perhaps matching TRBD2 (6 bases). Germline V gene lookup returns CDR1 SQVTM and CDR2 ANQGSEA. This CDR3 is 13 amino acids long. CDR3: CSWYKRDTGELFF. In DNA, the CDR3 is TGCAGTTGGTACAAGCGGGACACCGGGGAGCTGTTTTTT.

This clone was seen a handful of times. Other DNA sequences in this sample translate to the same CDR3. This chain joins TRBV7-9 and TRBJ1-4, with D uncertain. The ends were cut back, 0 bases at V and 3 bases at J, with 2 bases in the middle. CDR1 and CDR2 from the germline V gene are SEHNR and FQNEAQ (reference sequence). The CDR3 length is 13 residues. CDR3 region: CASSLAPNEKLFF. The CDR3 nucleotides read TGTGCCAGCAGCTTAGCGCCTAATGAAAAACTGTTTTTT.

The chain combines TRBV5-1 with TRBJ2-5; D remains ambiguous. Germline-derived CDR1 and CDR2 are SGHRS and YFSETQ. The V gene lost 4 bases and the J gene lost 4 bases, with 17 bases spanning the gap. The CDR3 runs 15 residues. The DNA of the CDR3 is TGCGCCAGCAGCCCCCCGTCGTCGGGTAGAGAGACCCAGTACTTC. Amino acids: CASSPPSSGRETQYF.

The count of this clone is one. The V gene is TRBV15, the J gene TRBJ1-5; D gene ambiguous. The CDR3 is 13 amino acids. In germline, CDR1 is LNHNV, CDR2 YYDKDF (reference sequence). Deletions cut 0 bases from V and 6 bases from J, with 6 bases between. As DNA, the CDR3 is TGTGCCACCAGCAGAGAACAGTCTCAGCCCCAGCATTTT. This codes for CATSREQSQPQHF.

The V and J genes are TRBV7-2 and TRBJ1-2, with 8 bases matching TRBD1. Germline V lookup: CDR1 SGHTA, CDR2 FQGNSA. V dropped 5 bases and J dropped 0; count of bases not matched to a gene: 2. The CDR3 extends over 14 amino acids. CDR3 region: CASSPGGANYGYTF. Written as DNA, the CDR3 is TGTGCCAGCAGCCCAGGGGGCGCTAACTATGGCTACACCTTC.

The V and J genes are TRBV7-8 and TRBJ2-6; 7 bases line up with TRBD1. The germline CDR1 and CDR2 sequences are SGHVS and FQNEAQ. The CDR3 totals 16 residues. J lost 3 bases, V lost 11 bases, and 13 bases had no gene match. The CDR3 DNA reads as TGTGCCGGGTGGGACCTGACAGGGCATGGGGCCAACGTCCTGACTTTC. This codes for CAGWDLTGHGANVLTF.

The chain combines TRBV7-2 with TRBJ2-7, with TRBD1 matching 7 bases. The CDR3 runs to 14 residues. V gave up 5 bases and J gave up 3 bases; unmatched junction bases: 7. Germline CDR1 SGHTA, CDR2 FQGNSA. CDR3 loop: CASSPRGQSYEQYF. DNA for the CDR3: TGTGCCAGCAGCCCTAGGGGACAGAGCTACGAGCAGTACTTC.

This clone has more than one count but fewer than ten. This chain uses TRBV29-1 with TRBJ2-3, with 8 bases lining up with TRBD2. Germline assignment: CDR1 SQVTM and CDR2 ANQGSEA. The V gene end was trimmed by 5 bases and the J gene end by 6 bases; junction bases not matched to a gene: 1. This CDR3 has 11 amino acids. The CDR3 DNA is TGCAGCGTTCGGGAGGGCGATACGCAGTATTTT. This codes for CSVREGDTQYF.

This chain uses TRBV29-1 with TRBJ2-3; D call uncertain. The ends were cut back, 3 bases at V and 6 bases at J, with 10 bases in the middle. The CDR3 consists of 12 residues. Germline CDR1 SQVTM, CDR2 ANQGSEA. DNA for the CDR3: TGCAGCGTTGAGTGGTATGGGGATACGCAGTATTTT. This gives the protein CSVEWYGDTQYF.

The chain joins TRBV7-9 to TRBJ2-3, with D possibly called TRBD1 or TRBD2 (5 bases each). Germline V gene data show CDR1 as SEHNR and CDR2 as FQNEAQ (reference sequence). V was pared by 5 bases and J by 6 bases, with 15 bases between. This CDR3 is 14 amino acids long. The CDR3 nucleotides are TGTGCCAGCAGCCCCTTGGGGGTTTGGGATACGCAGTATTTT. Its translation is CASSPLGVWDTQYF.

The genes are TRBV19 and TRBJ1-2, with 7 bases lining up with TRBD1. Germline CDR1 and CDR2: LNHDA and SQIVND (reference sequence). This CDR3 is 15 amino acids long. J gave up 3 bases and V 6 bases, and 10 bases lay outside the gene matches. CDR3 sequence reads: CASSPTGRRDYGYTF. The CDR3 DNA sequence: TGTGCCAGTAGCCCGACAGGGCGGAGGGACTATGGCTACACCTTC.

The chain combines TRBV29-1 with TRBJ2-3; D is uncertain. CDR3 length: 14 residues. Per germline, CDR1 SQVTM and CDR2 ANQGSEA. V was shortened by 4 bases and J by 0 bases, with 11 bases between the two germline ends. CDR3 in amino acids: CSVAVGISTDTQYF. The CDR3 bases are TGCAGCGTTGCTGTGGGGATTAGCACAGATACGCAGTATTTT.

This clone came up a few times. The chain joins TRBV7-2 to TRBJ1-2; weak D call: TRBD1 (5 bases). The germline gives CDR1 SGHTA, CDR2 FQGNSA. The V and J ends lost 1 base and 2 bases respectively, with 11 bases between them. There are 15 residues in the CDR3. The CDR3 DNA is TGTGCCAGCAGCTTAGGGGGGATACCCAACTATGGCTACACCTTC. Translating it yields CASSLGGIPNYGYTF.

The gene calls are TRBV7-2 and TRBJ2-5, with D unresolved. With 4 bases removed from V and 2 bases from J, the gap between germline ends came to 17 bases. Germline CDR1 is SGHTA and CDR2 is FQGNSA. The CDR3 is 16 residues long. CDR3 region: CASSSSGPVGQETQYF. The CDR3 DNA reads as TGTGCCAGCAGCTCTTCTGGCCCTGTAGGGCAAGAGACCCAGTACTTC.

The chain has TRBV9 and TRBJ2-6, with a tentative D call TRBD1 (5 bases). The CDR3 has 14 residues. The germline V gene has CDR1 SGDLS and CDR2 YYNGEE. V was trimmed by 1 base and J by 7 bases, leaving 9 bases between them. CDR3: CASSVYQGANVLTF. CDR3 nucleotide sequence: TGTGCCAGCAGCGTATACCAGGGAGCCAACGTCCTGACTTTC.

This clone was recorded a few times. This rearrangement joins TRBV7-2 to TRBJ2-5; 8 bases are shared with TRBD2. There are 14 residues in the CDR3. CDR1 SGHTA and CDR2 FQGNSA come from the germline V gene. V shed 7 bases, J shed 1 base, and the junction held 5 bases outside the gene matches. CDR3 protein: CASTPSGLQETQYF. CDR3 DNA sequence: TGTGCCAGCACTCCTAGCGGGCTCCAAGAGACCCAGTACTTC.

The genes are TRBV30 and TRBJ1-2; no firm D call. The CDR3 totals 11 residues. Germline assignment: CDR1 GTSNPN and CDR2 SVGIG (reference sequence). Trimming pared 1 base from V and 5 bases from J, leaving 5 bases between. The CDR3 region has the DNA TGTGCCTGGAGTGGAGATTATGGCTACACCTTC. It translates to CAWSGDYGYTF.

The chain is built from TRBV29-1 and TRBJ2-1; D tentatively fits TRBD1 or TRBD2 (6 bases each). The V end lost 7 bases, the J end lost 7 bases, and 14 bases lay between the germline ends. Germline-derived CDR1 and CDR2 are SQVTM and ANQGSEA. The CDR3 is 12 residues long. The CDR3 sequence: CSAGGGTNEQFF. The CDR3 DNA follows: TGCAGCGCCGGGGGCGGAACAAATGAGCAGTTCTTC.

This clone was counted only a few times. The chain links TRBV29-1 to TRBJ2-1; D is ambiguous. Germline V gene lookup returns CDR1 SQVTM and CDR2 ANQGSEA. This CDR3 is built from 14 residues. V shed 4 bases and J shed 7 bases, with 17 bases lying between them. CDR3: CSVVPMDAVNEQFF. The CDR3 nucleotides read TGCAGCGTTGTGCCAATGGATGCCGTTAATGAGCAGTTCTTC.

The chain couples TRBV29-1 to TRBJ2-7, with unresolved D. This CDR3 is built from 13 residues. The germline V gene encodes CDR1 SQVTM and CDR2 ANQGSEA. Trimming left V 3 bases short and J 3 bases short, with 12 bases between. The CDR3: CSVESGRGYEQYF. The CDR3 DNA reads as TGCAGCGTTGAGTCGGGCAGAGGCTACGAGCAGTACTTC.

CDR3 sequence: CSASPSDEQYF. The CDR3 DNA is TGCAGTGCAAGTCCTTCCGACGAGCAGTACTTC. The chain carries TRBV20-1 and TRBJ2-7; D gene uncertain. The ends were cut back, 6 bases at V and 5 bases at J, with 11 bases in the middle. Germline-derived CDR1 and CDR2 are DFQATT and SNEGSKA (reference sequence). This CDR3 contains 11 residues.